These 8 T cell receptor beta chains came from one sample sequenced in a study of T cells in narcolepsy. The assay was immunoSEQ multiplex PCR, and TCRdb's table has in-frame clones only and misses some. The profile covers some 30,000 clones, with over 75% appearing a single time and about 0.88% taken by the ten largest. The sequencing sample was made of memory (CD45RA-) CD4+ T cells from blood. These TCRs come from a human donor in good health.

This clone appeared a few times. This chain links TRBV19 with TRBJ1-2; D remains unclear. Germline CDR1 and CDR2: LNHDA and SQIVND (reference sequence). The V gene lost 3 bases and the J gene lost 3 bases, with 8 bases spanning the gap. The CDR3 totals 13 residues. The CDR3 DNA is TGTGCCAGTAGTATTGACGGGTACTATGGCTACACCTTC. Protein: CASSIDGYYGYTF.

This chain joins TRBV7-3 and TRBJ2-5; the match to TRBD2 covers 9 bases. The tail of the sequence fits TRBJ2-7 better, so the J call may be wrong. The CDR3 is made up of 15 amino acids. CDR1 is SGHTA and CDR2 is FQGTGA in the germline V gene. This CDR3 is CASSADLAGEDEQYF. The CDR3 DNA sequence: TGTGCCAGCAGCGCCGACTTAGCGGGAGAGGACGAGCAGTACTTC.

J is TRBJ2-4 and V is TRBV28; 7 nucleotides agree with TRBD1. The CDR3 is 11 residues long. Germline V gene data show CDR1 as MDHEN and CDR2 as SYDVKM. CDR3 sequence (DNA): TGTGCAATATCGGACAGGTACATTCAGTACTTC. Translated: CAISDRYIQYF.

This chain uses TRBV6-1 with TRBJ1-3; D gene ambiguous. V was pared by 2 bases and J by 4 bases, with 12 bases between. Germline V gene data show CDR1 as MNHNS and CDR2 as SASEGT. The CDR3 is 15 residues long. As DNA, the CDR3 is TGTGCCAGCAGTGAAAATGTCCAACGGGGAAACACCATATATTTT. This sequence encodes CASSENVQRGNTIYF.

The V call is TRBV27, the J call TRBJ1-5; 10 bases agree with TRBD1. V shed 6 bases and J 2 bases; nucleotides not matched to a gene: 4. This CDR3 comprises 15 residues. CDR1 MNHEY and CDR2 SMNVEV come from the germline V gene (reference sequence). DNA of the CDR3: TGTGCCAGCAGGGGTGGGACAGGGGGCAATCAGCCCCAGCATTTT. This translates into CASRGGTGGNQPQHF.

V is TRBV7-2 and J is TRBJ2-5; TRBD2 might be the D (5 bases). The DNA end favors TRBJ2-7, so the J call may be wrong. The CDR3 spans 13 residues. The germline V gene has CDR1 SGHTA and CDR2 FQGNSA. The CDR3 is CACTNPAGHEQYF. CDR3 DNA sequence: TGTGCCTGCACCAATCCGGCGGGCCACGAGCAGTACTTC.

V and J are TRBV6-5 and TRBJ1-2, with a weak D call TRBD1 (6 bases). CDR1 is MNHEY and CDR2 is SVGAGI in the germline V gene. Between the trimmed V and J ends, which lost 6 bases and 10 bases, there was a span of 15 bases. CDR3 length equals 12 residues. The CDR3 spells CASRSGEVAYTF. DNA of the CDR3: TGTGCCAGCAGGTCAGGGGAGGTGGCCTACACCTTC.

V is TRBV30 and J is TRBJ1-6; no definite D call. Trimming shortened V by 2 bases and J by 5 bases, and 7 bases separated the two germline ends. Germline assignment: CDR1 GTSNPN and CDR2 SVGIG (reference sequence). This CDR3 comprises 13 residues. In DNA, the CDR3 is TGTGCCTGGAGTCAACAGAATAATTCACCCCTCCACTTT. Translation gives CAWSQQNNSPLHF.